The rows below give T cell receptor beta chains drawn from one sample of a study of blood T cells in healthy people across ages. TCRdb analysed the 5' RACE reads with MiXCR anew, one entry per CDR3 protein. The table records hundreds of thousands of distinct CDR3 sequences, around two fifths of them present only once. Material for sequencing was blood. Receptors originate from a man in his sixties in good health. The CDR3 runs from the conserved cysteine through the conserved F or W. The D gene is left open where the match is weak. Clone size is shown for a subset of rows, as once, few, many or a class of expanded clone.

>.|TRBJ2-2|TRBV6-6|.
TGTGCCAGCAGTACATCAGGGATCACCGGGGAGCTGTTTTTT
CASSTSGITGELFF
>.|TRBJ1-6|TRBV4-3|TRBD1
TGCGCCAGCAGCCAGGGGGACAGTCGATTCCTCCACTTT
CASSQGDSRFLHF
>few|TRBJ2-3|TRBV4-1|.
TGCGCCAGCAGCCAAGAGCCCTTAGGGGGGACAGATACGCAGTATTTT
CASSQEPLGGTDTQYF
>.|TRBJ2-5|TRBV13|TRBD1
TGTGCCAGCAGCGTTAGGGACAGCCAAGAGACCCAGTACTTC
CASSVRDSQETQYF
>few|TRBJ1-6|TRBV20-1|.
TGCAGTGCTACGTACGGCGGGTTAGGTTCACCCCTCCACTTT
CSATYGGLGSPLHF
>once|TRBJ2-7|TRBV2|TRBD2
TGTGCCAGCACTACTCCCGGGACTAGCGGGGGGTACAATGAGCAGTACTTC
CASTTPGTSGGYNEQYF
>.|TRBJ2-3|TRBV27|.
TGTGCCAGCAGTTTATCGATACAATTAAGCACAGATACGCAGTATTTT
CASSLSIQLSTDTQYF
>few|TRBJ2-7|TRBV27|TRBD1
TGTGCCAGCAGTTCCTTGACAGGGAATAACCCCCCCTACGAGCAGTACTTC
CASSSLTGNNPPYEQYF
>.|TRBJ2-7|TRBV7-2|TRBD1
TGTGCCAGCAGCTTAGGTTCCGGGACAGGGGGATTCGAGCAGTACTTC
CASSLGSGTGGFEQYF
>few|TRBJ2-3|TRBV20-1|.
TGCAGTGCTAGAGTGGGAGGCCCAGATACGCAGTATTTT
CSARVGGPDTQYF
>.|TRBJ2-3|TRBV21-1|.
TGTGCCAGTTCAAAGGACAGGGTAGGGAATACGCAGTATTTT
CASSKDRVGNTQYF
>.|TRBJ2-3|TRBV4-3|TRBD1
TGCGCCAGCAGCCTACAGCCAGGGGGCCTGGATACGCAGTATTTT
CASSLQPGGLDTQYF
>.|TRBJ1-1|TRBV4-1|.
TGCGCCAGCAGCCAATATCAACGGCTAAACACTGAAGCTTTCTTT
CASSQYQRLNTEAFF
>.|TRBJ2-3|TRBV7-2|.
TGTGCCAGCAGCTTAGGGTCGTTTGTGGATACGCAGTATTTT
CASSLGSFVDTQYF
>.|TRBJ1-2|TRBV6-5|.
TGTGCCAGCACCACCACAGGGAACTATGGCTACACCTTC
CASTTTGNYGYTF
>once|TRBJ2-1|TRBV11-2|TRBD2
TGTGCCAGCAGCGCCGGACTAGCGGGGGGGTCCTACGAGCAGTTCTTC
CASSAGLAGGSYEQFF
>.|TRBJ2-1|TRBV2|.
TGTGCCAGCAGTGAATCAGGAGACAATGAGCAGTTCTTC
CASSESGDNEQFF
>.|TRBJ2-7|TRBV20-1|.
TGCAGTGCTAGAGATTCTGGGGGGTCCTACGAGCAGTACTTC
CSARDSGGSYEQYF
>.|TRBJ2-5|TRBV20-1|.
TGCAGTGCTTCCACAGGGTTAGGGACCCAGTACTTC
CSASTGLGTQYF
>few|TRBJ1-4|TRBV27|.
TGTGCCAGCAGCACCGTCGGGCATGAAAAACTGTTTTTT
CASSTVGHEKLFF
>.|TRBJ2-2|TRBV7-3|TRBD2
TGTGCCAGCAGCTTATTTAGCGGGACCACCGGGGAGCTGTTTTTT
CASSLFSGTTGELFF
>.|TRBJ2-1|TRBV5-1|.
TGCGCCAGCAGCTTTTCGGGGGACTCCTACAATGAGCAGTTCTTC
CASSFSGDSYNEQFF
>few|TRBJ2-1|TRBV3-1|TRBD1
TGTGCCAGCAGCCAAGATCGGACAGGGGGGGAGTTCTTC
CASSQDRTGGEFF
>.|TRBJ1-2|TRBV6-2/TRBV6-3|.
TGTGCCAGCACTCCTCGCCCGGGGAACGATGGCTACACCTTC
CASTPRPGNDGYTF
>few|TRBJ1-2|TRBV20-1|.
TGCAGTGCTCCTATAATGCGGAACTATGGCTACACCTTC
CSAPIMRNYGYTF
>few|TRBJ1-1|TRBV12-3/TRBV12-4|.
TGTGCCAGCAGTTTTATAGGGGGGTCCCTCGCTTTCTTT
CASSFIGGSLAFF
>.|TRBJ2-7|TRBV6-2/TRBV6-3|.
TGTGCCAGCAGTTTCGCCGGGGCAAACGAGCAGTACTTC
CASSFAGANEQYF
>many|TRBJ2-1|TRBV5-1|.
TGTGCCAGCAGCTTAGACAGATACAATGAGCAGTTCTTC
CASSLDRYNEQFF
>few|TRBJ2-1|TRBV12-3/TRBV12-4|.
TGTGCCAGCAGTGGGGATGGAGTGGAGGGGGCAACCTCCTACAATGAGCAGTTCTTC
CASSGDGVEGATSYNEQFF
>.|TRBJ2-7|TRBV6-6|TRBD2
TGTGCCAGCAGTGAGAATAGCGGGGGGGCCTACGAGCAGTACTTC
CASSENSGGAYEQYF
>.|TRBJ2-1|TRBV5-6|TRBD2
TGTGCCAGCAGCTTGGGACTAGCGGGGGTCAGGTTCTTC
CASSLGLAGVRFF
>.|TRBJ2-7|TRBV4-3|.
TGCGCCAGCAGCCAAGATTTTAAGTCCTACGAGCAGTACTTC
CASSQDFKSYEQYF
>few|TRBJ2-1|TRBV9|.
TGTGCCAGCAGCAGGGGTGGGGATGAGCAGTTCTTC
CASSRGGDEQFF
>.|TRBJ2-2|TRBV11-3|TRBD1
TGTGCCAGCAGCTCCTCCTTCGGGACAGAGAACACCGGGGAGCTGTTTTTT
CASSSSFGTENTGELFF
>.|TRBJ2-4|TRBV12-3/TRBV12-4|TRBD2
TGTGCCAGCAGTTTGGGGGGGACCCTAGCCAAAAACATTCAGTACTTC
CASSLGGTLAKNIQYF
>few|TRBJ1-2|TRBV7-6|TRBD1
TGTGCCAGCAGCGCACAGGGGTCGGGGGATGGCTACACCTTC
CASSAQGSGDGYTF
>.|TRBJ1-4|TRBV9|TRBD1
TGTGCCAGCAGCGAAGGACAGGCGTCGGTTGAAAAACTGTTTTTT
CASSEGQASVEKLFF
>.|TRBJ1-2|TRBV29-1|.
TGCAGCGTTCCTGAAACCGGGACACGCAACTATGGCTACACCTTC
CSVPETGTRNYGYTF
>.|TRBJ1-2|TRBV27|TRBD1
TGTGCCAGCAGTGAACAGGGGGCGATAGGGTATGGCTACACCTTC
CASSEQGAIGYGYTF
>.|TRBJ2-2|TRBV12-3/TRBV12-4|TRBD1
TGTGCCAGCAGTCGAACAGGGGGAAGCACCGGGGAGCTGTTTTTT
CASSRTGGSTGELFF